This T cell receptor (beta chain) was sequenced for a study of shared clonotypes between healthy human individuals (TCRdb year 2020). For the study in its entirety: The cohort comprised a couple of women and three men aged 18 to 49 years. Each donor's leukapheresis produced roughly between about 0.9 and 9.5 billion PBMCs. To increase sequencing depth and limit assay-specific biases, TCR repertoire library preparation and sequencing were carried out by different laboratories using diverse techniques. For each donor, CD4 naive and CD4 memory were each given three plates, CD8 naive was given two plates, and CD8 memory was given one plate. Blood TCR repertoires of about 5 healthy adults were deeply sequenced to estimate repertoire size and the extent of clonotype sharing between individuals. Beyond this particular receptor, the publication reports: Sampling was restricted to blood, and TCR repertoires in tissue are likely to differ from TCR repertoires in blood. Pairwise subsampling led to the expectation that sequencing depth would affect the degree of clonotype sharing among donors. Naive subsets generally had larger estimated clonotype richness than memory subsets. Across several donors, around 5.4% of naive CD4, around 3.5% of naive CD8, roughly 2.2% of memory CD4, and about 0.44% of memory CD8 clonotypes were shared. Compared with non-shared clonotypes, the clonotypes found in all four sorted-subset donors had higher generation probabilities. Because the study included a small number of donors, the genetic and exposure-history diversity represented was limited. Even with the large sequencing depth, rarefaction of the sorted-subset datasets indicated that sequencing was incomplete.

Using the deep immunoSEQ assay, multiplex PCR amplified TCR CDR3 regions from genomic DNA. For each cell subset, the extracted genomic DNA was distributed evenly across all wells of several immunoSEQ 96-well plates, and each plate served as one replicate. For sorted subsets, approximately 200 ng of genomic DNA, equivalent to roughly 30,000 T cell genomes, went into each replicate PCR. The purified libraries were quantified using a Qubit 3.0 fluorometer, sized with a Bioanalyzer 2100, and then quantified again using the KAPA Library Quantification kit. A separate single-read 150-cycle Illumina NextSeq 550 flow cell was used to sequence each immunoSEQ 96-well plate. The published analysis was carried out like this. The immunoSEQ output contained only junctional sequences without quality scores, so filtering could not match that applied to full-length reads. Sequences were annotated with PyIR, a Python wrapper for IgBLAST v1.9, and V/J genes and CDR3 were assigned using IMGT germline references. Reads were removed for weak V/J assignments (E-value above 1e-6), missing CDR3, stop codons, out-of-frame junctions, or ambiguous translated residues. V3J clonotypes were defined as sequences sharing the same inferred V gene, J gene, and CDR3 amino acid sequence. Percentage overlap between repertoires was computed as shared unique clonotypes divided by the size of the smaller repertoire. RTK rarefaction, the Chao1 estimator, and Recon v2.1 estimates of unobserved clonotypes were used to assess repertoire richness. Generation probabilities were computed with OLGA for all TCRbeta clonotypes obtained by the gDNA method from several donors. TCRdb's version of the immuneACCESS table is confined to in-frame rearrangements and falls short of the full clone set. An unresolved V gene accounts for under half of the shortfall where checked; the remainder is of unknown origin. V and J calls plus clone size are reproduced from that table; the DNA served to infer D and trimming. The sample table records some 2,100,000 clones; more than 90% of these occur just once. Around 0.13% of the sample is taken by the ten largest.

The donors were healthy, HIV-negative adults with no recently reported acute infections or vaccinations. All donors were Caucasian adults living in Nashville, Tennessee, USA. CD4+ T cells were enriched by magnetic negative selection, after which naive cells were positively selected on CD45RA and the negative fraction was taken as the memory subset. Blood was collected by leukapheresis, and PBMCs were isolated by Ficoll-Histopaque density gradient centrifugation and then cryopreserved in liquid nitrogen vapor phase. Analytical flow cytometry was used to check the purity and quantity of each magnetically sorted T cell population. Each sorted fraction had its genomic DNA isolated and then quantified by UV absorbance on a Nanodrop 2000c. As regards this clone: What this receptor recognizes is not known. Base qualities are not recorded, but no much larger clone differs from it by a single base.

V is reduced by 3 bases and J by 0 bases, leaving a spacing of 14 bases between them. CDR1 LNHNV and CDR2 YYDKDF are derived from the germline V gene (reference sequence). Measured from the cysteine to the phenylalanine, the CDR3 is 16 residues long. The CDR3 DNA has 48 bases and is translated from base 1. This sequence uses TRBV15 and TRBJ1-2; matching of 5 bases hints at TRBD1 as the D gene. This receptor was taken from a man younger than 35 in good health. The sequenced material came from naive CD4+ T cells sorted from blood. The cell subset or site label corresponds to: CD45RA+ positively selected. The nucleotides are TGTGCCACCAGCAGGGAGGGGCAGGAGGCTAACTATGGCTACACCTTC. This is translated as CATSREGQEANYGYTF. Here the CDR3 is joined to the reference TRBV15 and TRBJ1-2 genes, and the full variable domain is: DAMVIQNPRYQVTQFGKPVTLSCSQTLNHNVMYWYQQKSSQAPKLLFHYYDKDFNNEADTPDNFQSRRPNTSFCFLDIRSPGLGDTAMYLCATSREGQEANYGYTFGSGTRLTVV.